The 26 T cell receptor beta chains given below trace back to one sample, sequenced in a study of blood T cells in healthy people across ages. Primed by a sample-barcoded 5' primer and a J-beta primer mix, a second PCR proceeded for about 7 to 11 cycles. From the 5' RACE reads, TCRdb called clonotypes with MiXCR, one entry per CDR3 protein. This table has 800,000 or so distinct CDR3 sequences, 46% appearing once. The specimen was blood. The origin of the receptors is a man aged 80 or over in good health.

This clonotype has ten or more counts. This chain links TRBV7-9 with TRBJ2-5; D may correspond to TRBD1 or TRBD2 (6 bases each). Germline CDR1 and CDR2: SEHNR and FQNEAQ (reference sequence). Trimming pared 1 base from V and 5 bases from J, leaving 11 bases between. The CDR3 runs to 14 residues. CDR3 sequence reads: CASSLVQGGETQYF. Here the CDR3 DNA reads TGTGCCAGCAGCTTAGTACAGGGAGGCGAGACCCAGTACTTC.

The CDR3 spells CASSLLGAGEREQFF. In DNA, the CDR3 is TGTGCCAGCAGTTTATTGGGAGCGGGAGAAAGGGAGCAGTTCTTC. The J gene is TRBJ2-1, the V gene TRBV28, with 8 bases identical to TRBD2. J lost 10 bases, V lost 1 base, and 9 bases had no gene match. This CDR3 is built from 15 residues. The V gene's germline CDR1 is MDHEN and CDR2 SYDVKM. Looking up the rest from reference TRBV28 and TRBJ2-1 gives the full variable domain: DVKVTQSSRYLVKRTGEKVFLECVQDMDHENMFWYRQDPGLGLRLIYFSYDVKMKEKGDIPEGYSVSREKKERFSLILESASTNQTSMYLCASSLLGAGEREQFFGPGTRLTVL.

The chain uses TRBV5-6 and TRBJ2-1; D not certain. Between the trimmed V and J ends, which lost 0 bases and 0 bases, there was a span of 10 bases. Germline loops: CDR1 SGHDT, CDR2 YYEEEE. This CDR3 is 16 amino acids long. For the CDR3, the DNA is TGTGCCAGCAGCTTGGGAAGCGTGAGCTCCTACAATGAGCAGTTCTTC. Its protein is CASSLGSVSSYNEQFF.

The chain combines TRBV7-2 with TRBJ2-1, with a weak D call TRBD1 (8 bases). Trimming left V 1 base short and J 4 bases short, with 14 bases between. The germline CDR1 and CDR2 sequences are SGHTA and FQGNSA. The CDR3 spans 16 residues. CDR3 amino acids: CASSLEQGGIYNEQFF. The CDR3 bases are TGTGCCAGCAGCTTAGAACAGGGGGGGATTTACAATGAGCAGTTCTTC.

The chain's CDR3 is CASSTTSGKDTGELFF. The CDR3 bases are TGCGCCAGCAGCACCACTAGCGGGAAAGACACCGGGGAGCTGTTTTTT. This chain joins TRBV5-1 and TRBJ2-2; 10 bases are a match to TRBD2. The CDR3 covers 16 residues. In germline, CDR1 is SGHRS, CDR2 YFSETQ. V was pared by 4 bases and J by 3 bases, with 6 bases of the junction left unmatched.

Worth noting for this clonotype: At one of its ends the junction is not consistent with the germline gene, which may arise from a read error. The J gene is TRBJ2-5, the V gene TRBV7-2, with 11 bases matching TRBD2. With the DNA end fitting TRBJ2-7 better, the J assignment may be wrong. Germline V gene sequence: CDR1 SGHTA, CDR2 FQGNSA. This CDR3 contains 15 residues. In nucleotides, the CDR3 is TGTGCCACCAGCCGGGGACTAGCGGTTAACTACGAGCAGTACTTC. This codes for CATSRGLAVNYEQYF.

The chain has TRBV7-6 and TRBJ2-3, with D unclear. The ends were cut back, 5 bases at V and 3 bases at J, with 12 bases in the middle. Per germline, CDR1 SGHVS and CDR2 FNYEAQ. This CDR3 is built from 14 residues. The CDR3 DNA is TGTGCCAGCAGCCGCCTCGGAGAAACAGATACGCAGTATTTT. This sequence encodes CASSRLGETDTQYF.

This clonotype has just a few counts. This rearrangement joins TRBV29-1 to TRBJ1-4; TRBD1 aligns across 8 bases. The trim removed 4 bases at V and 11 bases at J, leaving 15 bases unmatched. The germline V gene encodes CDR1 SQVTM and CDR2 ANQGSEA. The CDR3 contains 15 residues. CDR3 DNA sequence: TGCAGCGTTGTTGGAGAGGGACAGGTCGTAGGCAAACTGTTTTTT. Translation: CSVVGEGQVVGKLFF.

Points on this clonotype: Being one base from a much bigger clone, this may be a read error. The rearrangement links TRBV29-1 to TRBJ2-4; the D is unclear. The V and J ends lost 2 bases and 13 bases respectively, with 15 bases between them. Germline-derived CDR1 and CDR2 are SQVTM and ANQGSEA. This CDR3 has 12 amino acids. The CDR3 DNA is TGCAGCGTTGAAAGAGTGGGGAATGAGCAGTACTTC. Translated: CSVERVGNEQYF.

Comment on this clonotype: A clone one base away is much larger, so this may be a read error. This chain connects TRBV6-5 to TRBJ1-2; TRBD1 aligns across 11 bases. CDR1 and CDR2 (germline): MNHEY, SVGAGI. The trim removed 5 bases at V and 8 bases at J, leaving 10 bases unmatched. This CDR3 spans 15 amino acids. For the CDR3, the DNA is TGTGCCAGCAGTGATCCTGGGACAGGGGGGCGAGGCTACACCTTC. Its protein product is CASSDPGTGGRGYTF.

The chain links TRBV6-6 to TRBJ1-5; no definite D call. Trimming cost V 5 bases and J 1 base, with 9 bases left between them. Germline loops: CDR1 MNHNY, CDR2 SVGAGI (reference sequence). The CDR3 spans 14 residues. CDR3 nucleotide sequence: TGTGCCAGCAGTCCTGCACCGAGCAATCAGCCCCAGCATTTT. Encoded protein: CASSPAPSNQPQHF.

This clonotype was counted a few times. V and J are TRBV15 and TRBJ2-5; 9 nucleotides agree with TRBD2. With V trimmed by 0 bases and J by 4 bases, 12 bases remained unmatched. This CDR3 has 18 amino acids. Germline V lookup: CDR1 LNHNV, CDR2 YYDKDF (reference sequence). The CDR3 protein is CATSRDEGVAGETETQYF. The CDR3, as DNA: TGTGCCACCAGCAGAGACGAAGGGGTAGCGGGAGAAACAGAGACCCAGTACTTC.

The chain recombines TRBV5-1 with TRBJ1-1; D remains unclear. The CDR3 runs 14 residues. The V end lost 8 bases, the J end lost 1 base, and 15 bases lay between the germline ends. The germline V gene encodes CDR1 SGHRS and CDR2 YFSETQ. CDR3 bases: TGCGCCAGTGGGCCCGGTACCCCGAACACTGAAGCTTTCTTT. This gives the protein CASGPGTPNTEAFF.

A few counts support this clonotype. This chain uses TRBV7-2 with TRBJ2-7; 10 nucleotides align to TRBD1. From germline, CDR1 is SGHTA and CDR2 FQGNSA. The trim removed 0 bases at V and 3 bases at J, leaving 5 bases unmatched. The CDR3 is 16 amino acids. The CDR3: CASSLAQGQGLYEQYF. The DNA of the CDR3 is TGTGCCAGCAGCTTAGCGCAGGGACAGGGGCTCTACGAGCAGTACTTC.

This clonotype was recorded many times. The rearrangement uses TRBV4-3 and TRBJ2-7; D is possibly TRBD1 (5 bases). CDR3 length: 13 amino acids. The germline V and J ends were trimmed by 3 bases and 1 base, with 7 bases remaining between them. The V gene's germline CDR1 is LGHNA and CDR2 YSLEER. CDR3 sequence (DNA): TGCGCCAGCAGCCAGGGGCCTTCCTACGAGCAGTACTTC. Encoded protein: CASSQGPSYEQYF.

The chain links TRBV7-6 to TRBJ2-5; D not resolved. The V gene lost 1 base and the J gene lost 5 bases, with 17 bases spanning the gap. Per the germline V gene, CDR1 is SGHVS and CDR2 is FNYEAQ. CDR3 length: 16 residues. DNA for the CDR3: TGTGCCAGCAGCTTAGAACCTTCAGTGGTGTCGGAGACCCAGTACTTC. This sequence encodes CASSLEPSVVSETQYF.

The chain links TRBV5-1 to TRBJ2-6; D remains unclear. The CDR3 is 16 residues long. V lost 0 bases, J lost 0 bases, and 7 bases lay in between. Germline CDR1 reads SGHRS; CDR2 reads YFSETQ. As DNA, the CDR3 is TGCGCCAGCAGCTTGGCCTCCCCCTCTGGGGCCAACGTCCTGACTTTC. Its protein is CASSLASPSGANVLTF.

This clonotype was counted many times. The chain employs TRBV25-1 and TRBJ2-1; 8 positions match TRBD2. V lost 4 bases and J lost 0; bases outside the gene matches: 5. Germline V gives CDR1 MGHDK, CDR2 SYGVNS. This CDR3 is built from 16 residues. The CDR3 reads CASSGSGRTSYNEQFF. CDR3 DNA: TGTGCCAGCAGTGGCAGCGGGAGAACCTCCTACAATGAGCAGTTCTTC.

The chain recombines TRBV7-2 with TRBJ1-5, with D uncertain. Germline CDR1 and CDR2: SGHTA and FQGNSA. The length of the CDR3 is 15 residues. Trimming pared 0 bases from V and 5 bases from J, leaving 11 bases between. The CDR3 sequence is CASSLAVGGDQPQHF. In DNA, the CDR3 is TGTGCCAGCAGCTTAGCGGTTGGAGGTGATCAGCCCCAGCATTTT.

The J gene is TRBJ1-6, the V gene TRBV20-1, with 8 bases matching TRBD1. The CDR3 runs to 16 residues. Germline CDR1 and CDR2: DFQATT and SNEGSKA (reference sequence). V shed 1 base and J 10 bases; nucleotides not matched to a gene: 12. CDR3 in DNA: TGCAGTGCTAGAGTCGGGACAGGATGGGGTCACTCACCCCTCCACTTT. This sequence encodes CSARVGTGWGHSPLHF.

The genes are TRBV6-1 and TRBJ2-5; D gene ambiguous. The V end was cut by 5 bases, the J end by 5 bases, with 15 bases between. CDR1 and CDR2 from the germline V gene are MNHNS and SASEGT. The CDR3 runs to 14 residues. CDR3 DNA sequence: TGTGCCAGCAGTCGTCAGGCTCCGCGGGAGACCCAGTACTTC. It yields the protein CASSRQAPRETQYF.

The J gene is TRBJ2-4, the V gene TRBV28; 8 bases match TRBD2. Trimming cost V 3 bases and J 9 bases; bases outside gene matches: 4. In germline, CDR1 is MDHEN, CDR2 SYDVKM. CDR3 length: 13 residues. In nucleotides, the CDR3 is TGTGCCAGCAGTTTGGGTAGCGGGACCATTCAGTACTTC. It yields the protein CASSLGSGTIQYF.

This clonotype has more than one count but fewer than ten. The V and J genes are TRBV29-1 and TRBJ1-4, with D possibly being TRBD1 (6 bases). Trimming took off 4 bases at V and 3 bases at J, with 12 bases between the two ends. Germline V gene sequence: CDR1 SQVTM, CDR2 ANQGSEA. The CDR3 extends over 14 amino acids. The CDR3 sequence: CSVGSGAPNEKLFF. In DNA form, the CDR3 reads TGCAGCGTTGGTTCGGGGGCACCTAATGAAAAACTGTTTTTT.

The J gene is TRBJ2-1, the V gene TRBV10-3; 8 nucleotides match TRBD2. The CDR3 has 18 residues. J lost 1 base, V lost 11 bases, and 19 bases had no gene match. CDR1 and CDR2 from the germline V gene are ENHRY and SYGVKD. CDR3 residues: CASNRAGGPGGSYNEQFF. The CDR3 DNA reads TGTGCCTCAAACCGGGCGGGAGGTCCAGGCGGGTCCTACAATGAGCAGTTCTTC.

This clonotype came up once. The V call is TRBV20-1, the J call TRBJ2-5; a possible D gene is TRBD2 (6 bases). Trimming removed 6 bases from V and 11 bases from J, with 28 bases in between. The germline gives CDR1 DFQATT, CDR2 SNEGSKA (reference sequence). The CDR3 runs to 15 residues. CDR3 in DNA: TGCAGTGCCTCCCAACTAGCAGGCTTTCACAATGAGCAGTACTTC. Protein: CSASQLAGFHNEQYF.

This clonotype was counted ten times or more. The chain links TRBV21-1 to TRBJ2-1; the D call in the table, TRBD2, was not verified against the DNA. TRBV21-1 is given as a pseudogene. CDR3 length: 17 amino acids. The chain's CDR3 is CASSKDPVSFNYNEQFF. Written as DNA, the CDR3 is TGTGCCAGCAGCAAAGATCCCGTTAGCTTTAACTACAATGAGCAGTTCTTC.